This T cell receptor (beta chain) was documented in a study of T cells in Graves' hyperthyroidism and ophthalmopathy. Study summary: Specimen type is peripheral blood, collected at initial diagnosis prior to any treatment. Whole-study findings and limits: In simple terms, a model built on 13 V-J features told ophthalmopathy apart from stable hyperthyroidism. Most thyroid-expanded clonotypes above 0.001 were also found in blood.

Based on clinical symptoms, serum thyroxine and TRAb, thyroid ultrasound and orbital computed tomography, diagnoses were reached. Trimming stripped 4 bases from V and 9 bases from J, with 18 bases between. CDR1 DFQATT and CDR2 SNEGSKA come from the germline V gene (reference sequence). The CDR3 spans 13 residues. Authors of the study amplified TCR beta CDR3 regions from RNA transcripts. First-round RT-PCR targeting the TCR CDR3 was performed with the HTBI primer set. Via MiXCR, TCRdb re-called the multiplex PCR reads, giving one row per CDR3 protein. The sample yields about 520,000 distinct CDR3 sequences, around a quarter seen once. A word on this clonotype: Its antigen remains unknown.

Sequenced material: blood. The J gene is TRBJ1-1, the V gene TRBV20-1; no definite D call. The source of this sequence is a woman aged 25 to 39 with Graves' ophthalmopathy. CDR3: CSAKNSQASKAFF. The CDR3 DNA reads TGCAGTGCTAAGAACTCGCAGGCGAGTAAAGCTTTCTTT.